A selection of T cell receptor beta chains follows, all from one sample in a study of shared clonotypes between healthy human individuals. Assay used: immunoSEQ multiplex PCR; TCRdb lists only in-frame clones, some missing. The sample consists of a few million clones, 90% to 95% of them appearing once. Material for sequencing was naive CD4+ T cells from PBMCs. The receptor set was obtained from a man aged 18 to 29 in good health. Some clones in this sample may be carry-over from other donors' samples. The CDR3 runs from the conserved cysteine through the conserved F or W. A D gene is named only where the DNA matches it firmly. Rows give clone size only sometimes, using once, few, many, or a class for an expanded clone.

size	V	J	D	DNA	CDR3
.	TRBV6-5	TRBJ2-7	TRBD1	TGTGCCAGCAGTTCCCCGGGACAGGGGACCTACGAGCAGTACTTC	CASSSPGQGTYEQYF
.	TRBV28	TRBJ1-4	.	TGTGCCAGCAGTTTTCGTGAAAAACTGTTTTTT	CASSFREKLFF
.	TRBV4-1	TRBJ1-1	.	TGCGCCAGCAGCCAACCGACAGGGAACACTGAAGCTTTCTTT	CASSQPTGNTEAFF
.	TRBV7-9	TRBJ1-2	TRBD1	TGTGCCAGCAGCTCCGGACAGGGCCGCAACTATGGCTACACCTTC	CASSSGQGRNYGYTF
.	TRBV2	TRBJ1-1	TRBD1	TGTGCCAGACAGGGGTACACTGAAGCTTTCTTT	CARQGYTEAFF
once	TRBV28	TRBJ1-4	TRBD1	TGTGCCAGCAGACAGGGGGGGAATGAAAAACTGTTTTTT	CASRQGGNEKLFF
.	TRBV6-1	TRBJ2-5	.	TGTGCCAGCCTACCAGATAACAGAGCATACGAGACCCAGTACTTC	CASLPDNRAYETQYF
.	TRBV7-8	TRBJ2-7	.	TGTGCCAGCAGCTTAGGGAGAAACGAGCAGTACTTC	CASSLGRNEQYF
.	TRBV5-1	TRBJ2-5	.	TGCGCCAGCAGCATGGAAACAGGGCCCCAAGAGACCCAGTACTTC	CASSMETGPQETQYF
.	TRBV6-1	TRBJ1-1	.	TGTGCCAGCATTTCTACAGGCAGGGGAAAAGCTTTCTTT	CASISTGRGKAFF
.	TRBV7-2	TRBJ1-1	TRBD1	TGTGCCAGCAGCTTCATACCGGGACAGGTAACTGAAGCTTTCTTT	CASSFIPGQVTEAFF
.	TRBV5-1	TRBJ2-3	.	TGCGCCAGCAGCTTGAGGTTCCAGGGGACAGATACGCAGTATTTT	CASSLRFQGTDTQYF
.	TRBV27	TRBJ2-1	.	TGTGCCAGCAGTTTGCGGATCTTAAATGAGCAGTTCTTC	CASSLRILNEQFF
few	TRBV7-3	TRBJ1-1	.	TGTGCCAGCAGCTTACAGCTGAACACTGAAGCTTTCTTT	CASSLQLNTEAFF
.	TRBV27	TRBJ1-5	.	TGTGCCAGCAGTTTAGGCGGGGGGCGCGATCAGCCCCAGCATTTT	CASSLGGGRDQPQHF
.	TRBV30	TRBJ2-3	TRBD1	TGTGCCTGGAGTCGGGACAGTCCCACAGATACGCAGTATTTT	CAWSRDSPTDTQYF
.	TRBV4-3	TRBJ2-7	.	TGCGCCAGCAGCCAAGAGCAGGGGAGAAGCTACGAGCAGTACTTC	CASSQEQGRSYEQYF
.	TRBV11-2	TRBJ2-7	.	TGTGCCAGCAGCCACACCGGACTATTCCTCGGTGAGCAGTACTTC	CASSHTGLFLGEQYF
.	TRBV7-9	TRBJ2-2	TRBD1	TGTGCCAGCAGCCCAAACTGGGACAGGGCAAACACCGGGGAGCTGTTTTTT	CASSPNWDRANTGELFF
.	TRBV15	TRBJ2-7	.	TGTGCCACCAGCGTCGGGACCGAGCAGTACTTC	CATSVGTEQYF
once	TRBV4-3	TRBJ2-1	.	TGCGCCAGCAGCCAAGAGTACGCTAACAATGAGCAGTTCTTC	CASSQEYANNEQFF
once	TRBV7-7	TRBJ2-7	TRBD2	TGTGCCAGCAGCGCCGAACCGGGACTAGCGGAGAATGGGCAGTACTTC	CASSAEPGLAENGQYF
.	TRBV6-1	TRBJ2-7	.	TGTGCCAGCTCGCAGGGCGGATACGAGCAGTACTTC	CASSQGGYEQYF
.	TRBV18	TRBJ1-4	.	TGTGCCAGCTCACCCGTTGGCCCAAATGAAAAACTGTTTTTT	CASSPVGPNEKLFF
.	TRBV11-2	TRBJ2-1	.	TGTGCCAGCAGCTTAGACGGGACTCCCTCGATCTTC	CASSLDGTPSIF
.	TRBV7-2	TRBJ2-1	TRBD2	TGTGCCAGCAACGTACTAGCGGGCCTCTACAATGAGCAGTTCTTC	CASNVLAGLYNEQFF
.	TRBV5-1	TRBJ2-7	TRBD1	TGCGCCAGCAGTTTGGGACAGGGGGCCTCCTACGAGCAGTACTTC	CASSLGQGASYEQYF
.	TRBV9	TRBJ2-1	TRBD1	TGTGCCAGCAGCTACAGGGGTCCCTACAATGAGCAGTTCTTC	CASSYRGPYNEQFF
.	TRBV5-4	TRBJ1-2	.	TGTGCCAGCAGCCTGCGCGGCAGATCTAACTATGGCTACACCTTC	CASSLRGRSNYGYTF
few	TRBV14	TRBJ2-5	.	TGTGCCAGCAGCCACGGGGAGACCCAGTACTTC	CASSHGETQYF
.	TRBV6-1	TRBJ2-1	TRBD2	TGTGCCAGCAGTGATAAAGCTAGCGGGAACGGGGGCAATGAGCAGTTCTTC	CASSDKASGNGGNEQFF
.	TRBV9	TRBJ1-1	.	TGTGCCAGCAGCGTAGATGCGGGTTTCATGAACACTGAAGCTTTCTTT	CASSVDAGFMNTEAFF
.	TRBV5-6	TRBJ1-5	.	TGTGCCAGCAGCATCTACAGGGTCTACCAGCCCCAGCATTTT	CASSIYRVYQPQHF
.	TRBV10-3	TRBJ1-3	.	TGTGCCATCAGTGAACAGGGACCTGGAAACACCATATATTTT	CAISEQGPGNTIYF
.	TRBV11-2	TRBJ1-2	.	TGTGCCAGCAGCTCCCCCCATAAGGGAACGGGCTATGGCTACACCTTC	CASSSPHKGTGYGYTF
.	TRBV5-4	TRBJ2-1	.	TGTGCCTCTTCCCGGGACCAACAAACCAATGAGCAGTTCTTC	CASSRDQQTNEQFF
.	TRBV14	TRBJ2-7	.	TGTGCCAGCAGCCAACAGGGCGGACTTCTGGGCGAGCAGTACTTC	CASSQQGGLLGEQYF
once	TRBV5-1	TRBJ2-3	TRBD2	TGCGCCAGCATAGGTCTAGCGGGAGAGAGAGGTACGCAGTATTTT	CASIGLAGERGTQYF
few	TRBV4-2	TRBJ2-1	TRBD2	TGTGCCAGCAGCCAAGGGACTAGCGGGAGTAATGAGCAGTTCTTC	CASSQGTSGSNEQFF
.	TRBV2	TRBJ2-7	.	TGTGCCAGCAGGGAGCGTAGCGGATCCTACGAGCAGTACTTC	CASRERSGSYEQYF
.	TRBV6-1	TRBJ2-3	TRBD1	TGTGCCAGCAGTAGTACAGGGGGCAGAGATACGCAGTATTTT	CASSSTGGRDTQYF